This T cell receptor beta chain appears in the sequencing data of a study of identical twins. Study observations and caveats: The presence of invariant MAIT and iNKT cells could partly confound analyses of zero-insertion sequences.

In regard to this clonotype: Its antigen is not identified.

Per the germline V gene, CDR1 is SEHNR and CDR2 is FQNEAQ (reference sequence). Trimming cost V 5 bases and J 8 bases, with 18 bases left between them. The CDR3 length is 15 residues. TCRdb reprocessed the 5' RACE reads via MiXCR and lists one record per CDR3 protein. The repertoire includes some 500,000 distinct CDR3 sequences, approximately 22% of them detected once, and about 0.91% sits in the top ten. These sequences were also reported in another study, on T cells expressing NK-cell markers. As that study records: Eight donors were sequenced, seven testing HCMV-seropositive and one testing seronegative. Roughly six of the donors carried dominant NKG2C+ clonotypes that took up about 1.0-7.0% of their CD8+ T cells. One observes that, in several donors, these clonotypes were also the leading ones within the CD3+CD56-NKG2C+ fraction.

What was sequenced was CD4+ T cells sorted from blood. The V call is TRBV7-9, the J call TRBJ2-2, with D perhaps being TRBD1 or TRBD2 (5 bases each). The TCR originated in a woman aged 18 to 35 in good health. In nucleotides, the CDR3 is TGTGCCAGCAGCGGGCCGGGACGGATCCAGGGGGAGCTGTTTTTT. The encoded protein is CASSGPGRIQGELFF.